This is a list of T cell receptor beta chains from one sample in a study of T cell responses to AZD1222 COVID-19 vaccine. Assay: immunoSEQ multiplex PCR; the TCRdb copy retains only in-frame clones and omits some. Of fewer than 120,000 clones in the sample, about 87% were seen once. Specimen: peripheral blood, collected 28 days after the second AZD1222 dose. These receptor sequences come from an adult who received the AZD1222 COVID-19 vaccine. The conserved cysteine and the conserved F or W are not part of the CDR3 here.

V gene,J gene,CDR3 protein
TRBV9,TRBJ2-5,ASSVDSEETQY
TRBV5-4,TRBJ1-1,ASSFPQSGTEAF
TRBV5-1,TRBJ2-7,ASSLDGDAFSFHEQY
TRBV19,TRBJ2-1,ASRGGATSINEQF
TRBV19,TRBJ1-1,ASSITPRGNTEAF
TRBV21-1,TRBJ2-1,ASRILPLSSYNEQF
TRBV2,TRBJ2-7,ASKGQGSSYEQY
TRBV18,TRBJ2-7,ASSLYHMISYEQY
TRBV28,TRBJ1-2,ASSPLGTVSRGYT
TRBV28,TRBJ2-1,ASSSYRDRGSSYNEQF
TRBV3-1/TRBV3-2,TRBJ1-3,ASSHWGSGNTIY
TRBV19,TRBJ1-5,ASTGTGGNQPQH
TRBV3-1/TRBV3-2,TRBJ2-5,ASSQGAPETQY
TRBV7-8,TRBJ1-6,ASSRSSYNSPLH
TRBV10-3,TRBJ2-1,AISEGTGRGSNEQF
TRBV29-1,TRBJ2-7,SVETRGYGRADEQY
TRBV11-2,TRBJ2-2,ASSSNQGHGELF
TRBV7-2,TRBJ2-2,ASSLRSPGELF
TRBV27,TRBJ1-1,ASSLAQGHAEAF
TRBV19,TRBJ1-5,ASRGITYSNQPQH
TRBV5-5,TRBJ1-1,ASSLGWATVYIVSEAF
TRBV5-4,TRBJ1-5,ASSFGDGTGGQPQH
TRBV10-3,TRBJ1-3,AISDRSGAGNTIY
TRBV7-2,TRBJ2-1,ASSFTPGSNEQF
TRBV24-1,TRBJ2-3,ATSDLSASGADLDTQY
TRBV29-1,TRBJ1-1,SVEITENTEAF
TRBV21-1,TRBJ2-1,ASSKGGRGTYNEQF
TRBV2,TRBJ2-2,ASGGEYTGELF
TRBV3-1/TRBV3-2,TRBJ1-5,ASSHGQGKNQPQH
TRBV5-1,TRBJ1-1,ASSGGGAPTGTEAF
TRBV19,TRBJ2-1,ASSMTSGSFGEQF
TRBV9,TRBJ1-2,ASSAGTANYGYT
TRBV2,TRBJ1-5,ASSELGYSNQPQH
TRBV11-3,TRBJ1-3,ASSFFSDGNTIY
TRBV6-6,TRBJ1-4,ASSPGGATNEKLF
TRBV19,TRBJ2-2,ASSRLAGGPTGELF
TRBV7-6,TRBJ2-5,ASSLVGVPTSQY
TRBV28,TRBJ2-3,ASSLGLAGPDTQY
TRBV9,TRBJ1-2,ASSGPVLVPGETLRYGYT
TRBV6-5,TRBJ2-1,ASSRGYNEQF
TRBV2,TRBJ2-3,ASSELTDTQY
TRBV16,TRBJ2-3,ASSPLRESDTQY
TRBV18,TRBJ2-7,ASSPDRGRHEQY
TRBV27,TRBJ2-7,ASSLVGASRDEQY
TRBV10-1,TRBJ1-1,ASSSELNTEAF
TRBV6-5,TRBJ1-1,ASRQGNTEAF
TRBV7-6,TRBJ1-1,ASSSQGDTEAF
TRBV5-8,TRBJ2-7,ASSLDGSYEQY
TRBV6-4,TRBJ1-6,ASRKQGNNSPLH
TRBV28,TRBJ1-2,ASSLPSYGYT